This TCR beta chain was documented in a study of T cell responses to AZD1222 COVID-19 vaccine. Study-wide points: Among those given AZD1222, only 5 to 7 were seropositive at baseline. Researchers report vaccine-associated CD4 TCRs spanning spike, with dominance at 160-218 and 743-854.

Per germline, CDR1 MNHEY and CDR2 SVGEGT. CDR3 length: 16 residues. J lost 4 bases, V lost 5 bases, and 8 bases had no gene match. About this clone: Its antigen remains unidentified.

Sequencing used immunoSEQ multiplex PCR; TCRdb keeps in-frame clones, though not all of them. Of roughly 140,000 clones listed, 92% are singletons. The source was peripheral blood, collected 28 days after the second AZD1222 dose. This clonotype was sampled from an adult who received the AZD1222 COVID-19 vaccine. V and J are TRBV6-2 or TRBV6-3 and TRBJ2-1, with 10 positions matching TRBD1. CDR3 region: CASSRPGTGAYNEQFF. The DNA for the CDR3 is TGTGCCAGCAGTCGCCCCGGGACAGGGGCTTACAATGAGCAGTTCTTC.